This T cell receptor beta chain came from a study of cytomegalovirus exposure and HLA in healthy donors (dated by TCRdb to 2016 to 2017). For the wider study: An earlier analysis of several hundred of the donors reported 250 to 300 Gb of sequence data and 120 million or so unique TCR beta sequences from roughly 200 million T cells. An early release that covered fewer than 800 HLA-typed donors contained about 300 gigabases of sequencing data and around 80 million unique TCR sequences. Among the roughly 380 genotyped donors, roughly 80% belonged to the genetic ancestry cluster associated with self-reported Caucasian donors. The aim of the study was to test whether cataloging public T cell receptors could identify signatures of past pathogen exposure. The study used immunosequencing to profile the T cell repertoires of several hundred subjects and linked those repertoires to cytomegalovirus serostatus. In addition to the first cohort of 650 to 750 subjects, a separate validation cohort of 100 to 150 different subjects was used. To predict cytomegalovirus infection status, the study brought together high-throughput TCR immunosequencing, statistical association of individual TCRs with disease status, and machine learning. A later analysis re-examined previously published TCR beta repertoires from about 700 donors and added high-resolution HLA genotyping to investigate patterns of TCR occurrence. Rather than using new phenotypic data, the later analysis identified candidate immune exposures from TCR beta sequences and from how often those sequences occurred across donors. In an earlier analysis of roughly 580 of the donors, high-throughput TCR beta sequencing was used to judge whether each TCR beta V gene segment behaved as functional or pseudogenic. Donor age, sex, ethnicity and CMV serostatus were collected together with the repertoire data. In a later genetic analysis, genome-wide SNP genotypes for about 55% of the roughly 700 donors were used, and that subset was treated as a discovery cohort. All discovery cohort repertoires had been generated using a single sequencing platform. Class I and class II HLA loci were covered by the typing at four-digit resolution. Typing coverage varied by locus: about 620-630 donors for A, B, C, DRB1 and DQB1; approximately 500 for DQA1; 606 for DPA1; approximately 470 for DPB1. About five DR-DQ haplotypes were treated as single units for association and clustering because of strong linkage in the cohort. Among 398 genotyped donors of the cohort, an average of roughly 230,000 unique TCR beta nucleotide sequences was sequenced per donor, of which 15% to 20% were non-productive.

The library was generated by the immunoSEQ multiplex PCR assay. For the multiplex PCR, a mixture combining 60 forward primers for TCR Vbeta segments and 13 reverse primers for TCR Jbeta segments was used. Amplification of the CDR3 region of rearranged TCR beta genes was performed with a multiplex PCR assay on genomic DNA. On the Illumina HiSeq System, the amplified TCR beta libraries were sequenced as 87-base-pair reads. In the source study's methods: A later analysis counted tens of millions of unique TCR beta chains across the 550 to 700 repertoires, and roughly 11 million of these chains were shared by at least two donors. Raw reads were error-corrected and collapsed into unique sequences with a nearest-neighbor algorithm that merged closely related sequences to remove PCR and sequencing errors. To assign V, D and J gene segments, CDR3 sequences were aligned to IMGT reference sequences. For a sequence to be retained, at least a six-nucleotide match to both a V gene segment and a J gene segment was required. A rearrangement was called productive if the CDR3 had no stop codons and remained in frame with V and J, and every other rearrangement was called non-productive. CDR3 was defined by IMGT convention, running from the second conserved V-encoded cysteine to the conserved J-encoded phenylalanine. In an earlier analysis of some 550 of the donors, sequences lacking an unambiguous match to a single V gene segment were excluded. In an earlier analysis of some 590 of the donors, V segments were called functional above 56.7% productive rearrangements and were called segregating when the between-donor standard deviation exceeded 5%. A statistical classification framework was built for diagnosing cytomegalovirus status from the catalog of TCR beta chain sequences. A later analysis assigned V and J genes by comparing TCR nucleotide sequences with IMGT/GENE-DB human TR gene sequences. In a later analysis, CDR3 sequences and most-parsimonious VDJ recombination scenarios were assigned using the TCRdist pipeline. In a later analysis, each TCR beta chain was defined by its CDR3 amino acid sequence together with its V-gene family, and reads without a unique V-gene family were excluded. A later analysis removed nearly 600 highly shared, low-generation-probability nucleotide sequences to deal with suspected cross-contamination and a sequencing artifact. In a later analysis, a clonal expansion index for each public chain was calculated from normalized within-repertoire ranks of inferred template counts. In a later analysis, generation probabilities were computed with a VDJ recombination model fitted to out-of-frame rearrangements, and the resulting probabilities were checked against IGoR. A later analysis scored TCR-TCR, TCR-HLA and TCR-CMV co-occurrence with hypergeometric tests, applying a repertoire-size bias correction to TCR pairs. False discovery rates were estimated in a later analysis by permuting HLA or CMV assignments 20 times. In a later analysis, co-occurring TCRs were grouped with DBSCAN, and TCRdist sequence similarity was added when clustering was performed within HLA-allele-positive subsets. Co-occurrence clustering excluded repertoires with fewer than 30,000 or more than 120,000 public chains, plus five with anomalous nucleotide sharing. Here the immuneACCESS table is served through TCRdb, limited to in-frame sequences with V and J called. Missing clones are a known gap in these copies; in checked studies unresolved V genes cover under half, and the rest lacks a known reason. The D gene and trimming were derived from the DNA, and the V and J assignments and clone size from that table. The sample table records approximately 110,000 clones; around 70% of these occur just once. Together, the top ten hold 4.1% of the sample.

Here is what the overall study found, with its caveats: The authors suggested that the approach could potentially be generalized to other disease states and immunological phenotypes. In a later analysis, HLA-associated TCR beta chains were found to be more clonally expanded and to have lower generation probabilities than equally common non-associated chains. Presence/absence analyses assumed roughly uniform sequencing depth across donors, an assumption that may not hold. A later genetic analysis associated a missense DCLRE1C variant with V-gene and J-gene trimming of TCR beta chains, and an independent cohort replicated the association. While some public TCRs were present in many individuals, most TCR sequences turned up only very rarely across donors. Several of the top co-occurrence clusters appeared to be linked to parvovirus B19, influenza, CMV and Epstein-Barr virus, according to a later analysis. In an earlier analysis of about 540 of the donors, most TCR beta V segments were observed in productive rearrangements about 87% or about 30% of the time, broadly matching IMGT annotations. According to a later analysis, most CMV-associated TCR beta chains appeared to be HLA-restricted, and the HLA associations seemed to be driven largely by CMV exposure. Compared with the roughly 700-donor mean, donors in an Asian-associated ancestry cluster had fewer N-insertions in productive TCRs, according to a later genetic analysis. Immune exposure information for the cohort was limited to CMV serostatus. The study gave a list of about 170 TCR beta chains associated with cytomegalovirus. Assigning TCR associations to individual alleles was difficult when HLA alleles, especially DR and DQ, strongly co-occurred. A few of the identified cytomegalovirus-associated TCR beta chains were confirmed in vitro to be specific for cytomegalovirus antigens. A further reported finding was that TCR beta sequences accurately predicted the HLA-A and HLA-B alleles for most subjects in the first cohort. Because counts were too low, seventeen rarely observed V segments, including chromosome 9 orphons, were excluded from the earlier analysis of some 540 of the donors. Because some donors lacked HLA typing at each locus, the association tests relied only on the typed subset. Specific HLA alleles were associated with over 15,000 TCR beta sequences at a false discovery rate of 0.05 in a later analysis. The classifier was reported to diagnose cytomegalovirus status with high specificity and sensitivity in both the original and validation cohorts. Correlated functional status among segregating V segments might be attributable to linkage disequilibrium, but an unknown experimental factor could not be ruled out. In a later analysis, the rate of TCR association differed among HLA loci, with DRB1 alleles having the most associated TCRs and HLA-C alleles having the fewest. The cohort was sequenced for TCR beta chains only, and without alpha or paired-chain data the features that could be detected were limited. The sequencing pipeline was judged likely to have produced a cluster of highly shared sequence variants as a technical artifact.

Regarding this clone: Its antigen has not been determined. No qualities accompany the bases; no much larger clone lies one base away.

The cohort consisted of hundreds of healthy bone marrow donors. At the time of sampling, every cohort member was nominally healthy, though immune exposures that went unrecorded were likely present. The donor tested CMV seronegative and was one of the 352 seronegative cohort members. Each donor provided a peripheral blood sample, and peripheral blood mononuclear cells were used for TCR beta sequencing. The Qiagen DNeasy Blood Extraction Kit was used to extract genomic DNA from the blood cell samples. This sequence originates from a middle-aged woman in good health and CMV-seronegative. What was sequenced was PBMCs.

The nucleotide sequence reads TGTGCCAGCAGCTTAGTATGGACAGGGGGCGGACAGCCCCAGCATTTT. Protein translation: CASSLVWTGGGQPQHF. The rearrangement joined TRBV7-8 to TRBJ1-5; 11 junctional bases match TRBD1. CDR1 and CDR2, per the germline V gene, are SGHVS and FQNEAQ. After removal of 1 base from V and 7 bases from J, the junction retains 6 bases not matched to a gene. The CDR3 sequence holds 16 residues, the cysteine and phenylalanine included. The kept DNA is CDR3 alone, 48 bases in frame from the first base.